The present entry profiles one TCR beta chain with its context. The sample is drawn from a study of blood T cells in healthy people across ages. Germline values: CDR1 LGHDT, CDR2 YNNKEL (reference sequence). V dropped 0 bases and J dropped 7 bases, with 15 bases sitting between them. The CDR3 length is 15 residues. Together with a sample-barcoded 5' primer, a J-beta primer mix was included in a second PCR lasting 7 to 11 cycles. Every cDNA was tagged by a template-switch adaptor with 12 random nucleotides. MiXCR was run by TCRdb on the 5' RACE reads, yielding one entry per CDR3 protein. There are roughly 800,000 distinct CDR3 sequences in the sample; roughly 60% occur only once, and roughly 22% lies in the top ten.

This chain uses TRBV3-1 with TRBJ1-2; D uncertain. The sequence derives from a man aged 25 to 45 in good health. The sequenced material came from blood. The chain's CDR3 is CASSQDLGSALGYTF. In DNA, the CDR3 is TGTGCCAGCAGCCAAGATCTGGGGTCCGCGCTTGGCTACACCTTC.